Presented here are 10 T cell receptor beta chains from one specimen sequenced in a study of blood T cell repertoires in COVID-19. TCRdb keeps only in-frame clones here, not all; method: immunoSEQ multiplex PCR. The profile shows some 170,000 clones, approximately 85% of them singletons. The sample comprised peripheral blood. These receptor sequences come from an older woman with acute or convalescent COVID-19.

J is TRBJ2-7 and V is TRBV11-1; TRBD1 is a possible D gene (6 bases). Germline loops: CDR1 SGHAT, CDR2 FQDESV (reference sequence). The V and J ends lost 3 bases and 5 bases respectively, with 17 bases between them. CDR3 length: 15 amino acids. CDR3 nucleotides: TGTGCCAGCAGCTTTAACCCCAGGGGAATCAACGAGCAGTACTTC. This sequence encodes CASSFNPRGINEQYF.

This clone was seen just once. This chain links TRBV27 with TRBJ2-3; D perhaps matches TRBD2 (5 bases). With 8 bases removed from V and 0 bases from J, the gap between germline ends came to 9 bases. This CDR3 region has 13 residues. The germline V gene encodes CDR1 MNHEY and CDR2 SMNVEV (reference sequence). CDR3 region: CASGRLSTDTQYF. CDR3 nucleotide sequence: TGTGCCAGCGGGAGACTTAGCACAGATACGCAGTATTTT.

The V gene is TRBV10-3, the J gene TRBJ1-2; no reliable D call. The germline V gene has CDR1 ENHRY and CDR2 SYGVKD. The length of the CDR3 is 13 residues. V dropped 0 bases and J dropped 2 bases, with 4 bases sitting between them. The CDR3 loop is CAISESANYGYTF. The CDR3 DNA reads TGTGCCATCAGTGAGTCTGCGAACTATGGCTACACCTTC.

CDR3 residues: CASSRNNAGQETQYF. The CDR3 region has the DNA TGTGCCAGCAGCCGAAATAACGCGGGCCAAGAGACCCAGTACTTC. The chain carries TRBV3-1 (or the pseudogene TRBV3-2) and TRBJ2-5, with D perhaps TRBD2 (5 bases). The V end lost 4 bases, the J end lost 1 base, and 13 bases lay between the germline ends. The CDR3 has 15 residues. Germline loops: CDR1 LGHDT, CDR2 YNNKEL (reference sequence).

This clone has a single count. This rearrangement joins TRBV19 to TRBJ1-5; the D gene is possibly TRBD1 (5 bases). Trimming took 8 bases from V and 7 from J, leaving 15 bases between them. CDR1 is LNHDA, CDR2 SQIVND, per germline (reference sequence). This CDR3 is 13 amino acids long. CDR3 nucleotide sequence: TGTGCCAGTGCACTCCAGGGATCCCAGCCCCAGCATTTT. It yields the protein CASALQGSQPQHF.

J is TRBJ1-2 and V is TRBV2, with a weak D call TRBD1 (5 bases). The CDR3 totals 15 residues. The ends were cut back, 8 bases at V and 0 bases at J, with 16 bases in the middle. Germline V gene sequence: CDR1 SNHLY, CDR2 FYNNEI. The CDR3 DNA follows: TGTGCCAGCGAACTTCGGGGGGGTTCTAACTATGGCTACACCTTC. Translation: CASELRGGSNYGYTF. The full variable domain, completed using reference TRBV2 and TRBJ1-2, is EPEVTQTPSHQVTQMGQEVILRCVPISNHLYFYWYRQILGQKVEFLVSFYNNEISEKSEIFDDQFSVERPDGSNFTLKIRSTKLEDSAMYFCASELRGGSNYGYTFGSGTRLTVV.

V usage is TRBV5-5 and J usage is TRBJ2-3; TRBD2 matches 14 bases. The V segment lost 1 base and the J segment 4 bases; nucleotides outside the gene matches: 5. The CDR3 has 17 residues. In germline, CDR1 is SGHKS, CDR2 YYEKEE (reference sequence). CDR3 in amino acids: CASSLPGLAGVPDTQYF. The CDR3 nucleotides are TGTGCCAGCAGCTTGCCGGGACTAGCGGGAGTCCCAGATACGCAGTATTTT.

This clone was observed a handful of times. The rearrangement links TRBV30 to TRBJ1-2; D is possibly TRBD1 (6 bases). The CDR3 contains 17 residues. Germline values: CDR1 GTSNPN, CDR2 SVGIG (reference sequence). The V end was cut by 0 bases, the J end by 0 bases, with 17 bases between. Here the CDR3 DNA reads TGTGCCTGGAGTGTGGGGGGGCAGTCGTTCTCTAACTATGGCTACACCTTC. Amino acid sequence: CAWSVGGQSFSNYGYTF. The full variable domain, its missing parts supplied by reference TRBV30 and TRBJ1-2, is SQTIHQWPATLVQPVGSPLSLECTVEGTSNPNLYWYRQAAGRGLQLLFYSVGIGQISSEVPQNLSASRPQDRQFILSSKKLLLSDSGFYLCAWSVGGQSFSNYGYTFGSGTRLTVV.

The chain combines TRBV3-1 (or the pseudogene TRBV3-2) with TRBJ2-3; 12 bases align to TRBD2. Germline-derived CDR1 and CDR2 are LGHDT and YNNKEL (reference sequence). CDR3 length: 15 residues. V lost 4 bases and J lost 5; bases outside the gene matches: 4. Here the CDR3 reads CASSRTSGAQDTQYF. CDR3 coding DNA: TGTGCCAGCAGCCGGACTAGCGGGGCACAAGATACGCAGTATTTT.

J is TRBJ2-2 and V is TRBV27; TRBD1 matches at 8 bases. The V gene end was trimmed by 8 bases and the J gene end by 2 bases; junction bases not matched to a gene: 10. The CDR3 is made up of 16 amino acids. Germline assignment: CDR1 MNHEY and CDR2 SMNVEV (reference sequence). CDR3 nucleotide sequence: TGTGCCAGCGTCGCATCCGGGACAGGAAACACCGGGGAGCTGTTTTTT. Translation gives CASVASGTGNTGELFF.